This T cell receptor (beta chain) was obtained from a study of human T cells and chemical hapten exposure. This sample's time point: patch test 2, 6 weeks after DPC sensitization. Treatment defined: therapeutic diphenylcyclopropenone sensitization with weekly scalp DPC. This clonotype occurred many times. TCRdb passed the RACE reads through MiXCR, listing each CDR3 protein once. Among fewer than 150,000 distinct CDR3 sequences listed, 12% were seen once. Germline CDR1 MNHEY, CDR2 SMNVEV (reference sequence). There are 14 residues in the CDR3. The J segment lost 4 bases and the V segment lost 3 bases, leaving 2 bases of the junction unmatched.

The sequence came from a woman aged 45-60 years with alopecia areata. Some clones in this sample may be carry-over from other donors' samples. The material was whole blood, obtained in connection with sensitization to the hapten diphenylcyclopropenone (DPC). The chain joins TRBV27 to TRBJ2-2; 7 bases map to TRBD2. The CDR3 loop reads CASSLGLFTGELFF. In nucleotides, the CDR3 is TGTGCCAGCAGTTTGGGACTATTCACCGGGGAGCTGTTTTTT.